A single sample gave rise to the 11 T cell receptor beta chains below, sequenced in a study of T cell changes during pregnancy in multiple sclerosis. The data were produced by immunoSEQ multiplex PCR, yet TCRdb's version contains in-frame clones alone and is incomplete. This sample has approximately 110,000 clones, with about nine tenths found just once. Sequenced here: peripheral blood, sampled after pregnancy. These receptors were taken from a female donor with multiple sclerosis, enrolled in a pregnancy study.

The chain links TRBV11-3 to TRBJ2-7; TRBD1 matches at 10 bases. CDR3 length: 14 residues. Germline CDR1 reads SGHNT; CDR2 reads YENEEA. Losses at the gene ends were 5 bases for V and 6 bases for J; bases not matched to a gene: 7. The CDR3 region is CASSLGTGAGEQYF. CDR3 nucleotide sequence: TGTGCCAGCAGCCTCGGGACAGGGGCGGGCGAGCAGTACTTC.

CDR3 sequence (DNA): TGTGCCAGCCAATCCGACAGGGGGCTCGGCGAGCAGTACTTC. As protein: CASQSDRGLGEQYF. The rearrangement uses TRBV6-1 and TRBJ2-7, with 10 bases identical to TRBD1. There are 14 residues in the CDR3. Germline CDR1 is MNHNS and CDR2 is SASEGT. The trim removed 8 bases at V and 6 bases at J, leaving 10 bases unmatched.

V usage is TRBV10-1 and J usage is TRBJ2-1; TRBD1 matches at 12 bases. The CDR3 has 22 amino acids. Unmatched junction bases numbered 20, after V lost 0 bases and J lost 5 bases. Germline values: CDR1 WNHNN, CDR2 SYGVQD (reference sequence). The CDR3 sequence: CASSESRLLEPGQGASHNEQFF. In nucleotides, the CDR3 is TGCGCCAGCAGTGAGTCTCGGTTGCTGGAACCGGGACAGGGGGCGAGCCACAATGAGCAGTTCTTC.

On this clone itself: The same CDR3 is also encoded by other DNA sequences in this sample. The CDR3 DNA is TGTGCCAGCAGCGTAGCGGGGGACTACAATGAGCAGTTCTTC. This sequence encodes CASSVAGDYNEQFF. The chain has TRBV9 and TRBJ2-1; possibly TRBD2 for D (6 bases). This CDR3 has 14 residues. Trimming took 0 bases from V and 3 from J, leaving 7 bases between them. CDR1 is SGDLS, CDR2 YYNGEE, per germline.

The chain employs TRBV27 and TRBJ2-3, with 7 bases identical to TRBD2. V shed 10 bases, J shed 1 base, and the junction held 8 bases outside the gene matches. Germline V gene sequence: CDR1 MNHEY, CDR2 SMNVEV (reference sequence). The CDR3 consists of 14 residues. CDR3 in amino acids: CATNRGGGTDTQYF. Here the CDR3 DNA reads TGTGCCACCAACCGGGGAGGGGGCACAGATACGCAGTATTTT.

The chain carries TRBV6-1 and TRBJ2-2, with TRBD1 matching 8 bases. The V gene's germline CDR1 is MNHNS and CDR2 SASEGT. With 6 bases clipped from V and 5 bases from J, the junction kept 5 bases outside the gene matches. The CDR3 extends over 14 amino acids. CDR3 sequence: CASRAGGSTGELFF. The CDR3 region has the DNA TGTGCCAGCAGGGCAGGGGGCTCGACCGGGGAGCTGTTTTTT.

The chain is built from TRBV2 and TRBJ1-5; D is undetermined. The germline V and J ends were trimmed by 8 bases and 4 bases, with 6 bases remaining between them. CDR1 is SNHLY and CDR2 is FYNNEI in the germline V gene. The CDR3 consists of 11 residues. CDR3 bases: TGTGCCAGCGGTACAAATCAGCCCCAGCATTTT. The encoded protein is CASGTNQPQHF. The full variable domain, with the rest looked up from reference TRBV2 and TRBJ1-5, is EPEVTQTPSHQVTQMGQEVILRCVPISNHLYFYWYRQILGQKVEFLVSFYNNEISEKSEIFDDQFSVERPDGSNFTLKIRSTKLEDSAMYFCASGTNQPQHFGDGTRLSIL.

The V call is TRBV4-1, the J call TRBJ2-1, with TRBD2 identical over 13 bases. Losses at the gene ends were 4 bases for V and 5 bases for J; bases not matched to a gene: 11. The CDR3 is made up of 18 amino acids. Germline V gives CDR1 MGHRA, CDR2 YSYEKL. CDR3 coding DNA: TGCGCCAGCAGCCCCCGACAGGGACTAGCGGGGAGCAACAATGAGCAGTTCTTC. Its protein is CASSPRQGLAGSNNEQFF.

The V gene is TRBV6-1, the J gene TRBJ1-5; no clear D gene. The length of the CDR3 is 14 residues. Trimming stripped 6 bases from V and 3 bases from J, with 12 bases between. CDR1 and CDR2 from the germline V gene are MNHNS and SASEGT. The CDR3 here is CASRVRGLNQPQHF. The CDR3 DNA reads TGTGCCAGCAGGGTCCGAGGGCTCAATCAGCCCCAGCATTTT.

V usage is TRBV6-5 and J usage is TRBJ2-2; tentatively, D is TRBD1 (6 bases). V shed 7 bases and J shed 3 bases, with 15 bases lying between them. CDR3 length equals 15 residues. From germline, CDR1 is MNHEY and CDR2 SVGAGI. CDR3 DNA: TGTGCCAGCAATCGACAGGTCGCCGACACCGGGGAGCTGTTTTTT. Amino acid sequence: CASNRQVADTGELFF.

The chain couples TRBV20-1 to TRBJ2-7, with a weak D call TRBD2 (7 bases). This CDR3 has 11 amino acids. Germline CDR1 DFQATT, CDR2 SNEGSKA (reference sequence). Trimming removed 6 bases from V and 3 bases from J, with 9 bases in between. The chain's CDR3 is CSAGGGYEQYF. CDR3 nucleotide sequence: TGCAGTGCAGGGGGGGGCTACGAGCAGTACTTC.